This T cell receptor (beta chain) was found in a study of T cell repertoires in cytomegalovirus infection. Study-level information: Alongside well-studied HLA-B-restricted CMV epitopes, recently identified HLA-C-restricted CMV epitopes were also used. Indications of both CMV infection and matching HLA type were provided by public TCR beta signatures.

TCRdb ran MiXCR on the reads and lists one entry per CDR3 protein. The sample has about 570,000 distinct CDR3 sequences, just under 40% seen once; the top ten hold around 50%. This CDR3 has 17 amino acids. V was clipped by 3 bases and J by 2 bases; unmatched bases: 14. The germline gives CDR1 DFQATT, CDR2 SNEGSKA (reference sequence). Note on this clonotype: What it binds is unknown.

Study observations and caveats: CMV-specific TCR beta clonotypes restricted by HLA-C dominated the ex vivo response.

The TCR sequence derives from a human donor in good health (CMV status not recorded). Some clones in this sample may be carry-over from other donors' samples. Sequenced here: cultured PBMCs, sampled from culture after CMV antigen stimulation. V usage is TRBV20-1 and J usage is TRBJ2-3, with 7 bases aligning to TRBD2. The CDR3 bases are TGCAGTGCTAGGACCCTAATTCTTAGCGGGTCCACAGATACGCAGTATTTT. This gives the protein CSARTLILSGSTDTQYF.